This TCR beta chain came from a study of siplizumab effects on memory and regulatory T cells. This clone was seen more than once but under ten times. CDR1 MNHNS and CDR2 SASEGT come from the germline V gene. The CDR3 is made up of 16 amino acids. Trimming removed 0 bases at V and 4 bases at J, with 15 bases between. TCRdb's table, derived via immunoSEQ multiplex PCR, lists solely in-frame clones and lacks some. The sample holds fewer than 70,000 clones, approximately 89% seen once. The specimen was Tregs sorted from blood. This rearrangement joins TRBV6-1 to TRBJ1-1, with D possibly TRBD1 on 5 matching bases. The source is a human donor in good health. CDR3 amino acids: CASSEAGAGSGTEAFF. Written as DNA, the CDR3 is TGTGCCAGCAGTGAAGCAGGGGCAGGGTCGGGCACTGAAGCTTTCTTT.